The 12 T cell receptor beta chains in this list originate from one sample, sequenced in a study of blood T cells in healthy people across ages. Then a second PCR, running roughly 7 to 11 cycles, was carried out with a sample-barcoded 5' primer and a J-beta primer mix. From the 5' RACE reads, TCRdb called clonotypes with MiXCR, one entry per CDR3 protein. The sample shows 650,000 to 1,000,000 distinct CDR3 sequences, under 40% of them seen only once. The sample was blood. The receptors come from a man between 18 and 35 years old in good health.

This chain links TRBV12-3 or TRBV12-4 with TRBJ2-2; D is unclear. This CDR3 has 15 amino acids. Between the trimmed V and J ends, which lost 7 bases and 2 bases, there was a span of 14 bases. This CDR3 reads CASTLSHRNTGELFF. CDR3 in DNA: TGTGCCAGCACCCTGAGCCACAGAAACACCGGGGAGCTGTTTTTT.

At least ten counts were recorded for this clonotype. V and J are TRBV4-2 and TRBJ2-7; D perhaps matches TRBD2 (6 bases). Germline V gives CDR1 LGHNA, CDR2 YNFKEQ. This CDR3 spans 15 amino acids. Between the trimmed V and J ends, which lost 4 bases and 3 bases, there was a span of 16 bases. The CDR3: CASSPQRESYYEQYF. CDR3 DNA sequence: TGTGCCAGCAGCCCTCAACGGGAGTCCTACTACGAGCAGTACTTC.

This chain uses TRBV5-6 with TRBJ2-5; 10 bases agree with TRBD2. Germline CDR1 is SGHDT and CDR2 is YYEEEE. There are 14 residues in the CDR3. V lost 4 bases and J lost 4; bases outside the gene matches: 4. CDR3 amino acids: CASSVSGGRETQYF. CDR3 nucleotides: TGTGCCAGCAGCGTTAGCGGGGGGCGAGAGACCCAGTACTTC.

The gene calls are TRBV12-3 or TRBV12-4 and TRBJ1-2; D gene uncertain. This CDR3 is built from 14 residues. Trimming removed 0 bases from V and 6 bases from J, with 11 bases in between. The CDR3 spells CASSLATYQDGYTF. CDR3 coding DNA: TGTGCCAGCAGTTTAGCGACGTACCAAGATGGCTACACCTTC.

This clonotype was picked up a small number of times. V gene TRBV6-2 or TRBV6-3 combines with J gene TRBJ1-2; D may be TRBD1 (5 bases). The CDR3 runs to 15 residues. Germline CDR1 MNHEY, CDR2 SVGEGT. V was clipped by 8 bases and J by 1 base, with 17 bases between them. The CDR3 reads CASGRSGRHNYGYTF. In DNA form, the CDR3 reads TGTGCCAGCGGTCGGTCGGGGCGACATAACTATGGCTACACCTTC.

As concerns this clonotype: Germline is not matched at one junction end, which may reflect a read error. This rearrangement joins TRBV9 to TRBJ2-1, with D unresolved. The CDR3 contains 15 residues. Germline V gene data show CDR1 as SGDLS and CDR2 as YYNGEE. CDR3 residues: CAGSPHKSSYNEQFF. In DNA, the CDR3 is TGTGCCGGCAGCCCGCACAAGAGCTCCTACAATGAGCAGTTCTTC. Complete variable domain (other parts from reference TRBV9 and TRBJ2-1): DSGVTQTPKHLITATGQRVTLRCSPRSGDLSVYWYQQSLDQGLQFLIQYYNGEERAKGNILERFSAQQFPDLHSELNLSSLELGDSALYFCAGSPHKSSYNEQFFGPGTRLTVL.

The V and J genes are TRBV14 and TRBJ2-1; a possible D gene is TRBD2 (5 bases). The J call may be mistaken, given a closer DNA end match to TRBJ2-7. Germline V lookup: CDR1 SGHDN, CDR2 FVKESK. The CDR3 spans 17 residues. The CDR3 nucleotides are TGTGCCAGCAGCCAATTTTGGAAACGAGCGGAGCACAATGAGCAGTACTTC. Translating gives CASSQFWKRAEHNEQYF.

This rearrangement joins TRBV12-3 or TRBV12-4 to TRBJ2-7; 9 bases align to TRBD1. The CDR3 loop spans 14 amino acids. V shed 8 bases, J shed 6 bases, and the junction held 11 bases outside the gene matches. The CDR3, as DNA: TGTGCCAGCGGATCGGGGACAGGGATATCCGAGCAGTACTTC. Translated: CASGSGTGISEQYF.

This rearrangement joins TRBV3-1 to TRBJ2-3, with 7 bases that match TRBD1. The CDR3 length is 15 residues. The ends lost 5 bases at V and 2 bases at J; junction bases unmatched: 7. Looked up from germline, CDR1 is LGHDT and CDR2 is YNNKEL (reference sequence). CDR3 in amino acids: CASSGPGQPTDTQYF. The CDR3 DNA is TGTGCCAGCAGCGGGCCGGGACAGCCCACAGATACGCAGTATTTT.

The genes are TRBV3-1 and TRBJ1-2, with unresolved D. V gave up 2 bases and J gave up 8 bases, with 12 bases separating them. Per germline, CDR1 LGHDT and CDR2 YNNKEL (reference sequence). The CDR3 contains 13 residues. The CDR3 DNA is TGTGCCAGCAGCCAATCACAGATGGGGGGCTACACCTTC. Its protein is CASSQSQMGGYTF. Together with reference TRBV3-1 and TRBJ1-2, the CDR3 gives the full variable domain: DTAVSQTPKYLVTQMGNDKSIKCEQNLGHDTMYWYKQDSKKFLKIMFSYNNKELIINETVPNRFSPKSPDKAHLNLHINSLELGDSAVYFCASSQSQMGGYTFGSGTRLTVV.

This chain joins TRBV7-2 and TRBJ2-2; 8 bases align to TRBD1. Trimming removed 5 bases from V and 4 bases from J; junction bases left unmatched: 3. The CDR3 runs 14 residues. CDR1 and CDR2 (germline): SGHTA, FQGNSA. The CDR3 sequence: CASSMDRVTGELFF. For the CDR3, the DNA is TGTGCCAGCAGCATGGACAGGGTCACCGGGGAGCTGTTTTTT.

This clonotype appeared a few times. The genes are TRBV27 and TRBJ2-7; D is unclear. The CDR3 consists of 14 residues. Trimming took 5 bases from V and 3 from J, leaving 14 bases between them. Germline CDR1 and CDR2: MNHEY and SMNVEV (reference sequence). The CDR3, as DNA: TGTGCCAGCAGTGTCTACGGACCACGCTACGAGCAGTACTTC. Translation gives CASSVYGPRYEQYF.